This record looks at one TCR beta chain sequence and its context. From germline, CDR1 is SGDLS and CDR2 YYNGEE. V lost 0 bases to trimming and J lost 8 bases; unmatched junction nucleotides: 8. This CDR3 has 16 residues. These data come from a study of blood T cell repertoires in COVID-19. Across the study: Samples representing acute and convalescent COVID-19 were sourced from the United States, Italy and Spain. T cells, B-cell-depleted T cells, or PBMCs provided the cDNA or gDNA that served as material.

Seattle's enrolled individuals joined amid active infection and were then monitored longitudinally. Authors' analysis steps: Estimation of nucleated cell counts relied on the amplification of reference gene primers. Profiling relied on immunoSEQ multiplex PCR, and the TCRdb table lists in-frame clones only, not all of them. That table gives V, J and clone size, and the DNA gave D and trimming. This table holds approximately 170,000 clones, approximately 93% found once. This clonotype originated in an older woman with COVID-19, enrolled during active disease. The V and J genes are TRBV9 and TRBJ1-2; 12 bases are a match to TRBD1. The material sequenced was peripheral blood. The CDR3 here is CASSVGTGTGGQGYTF. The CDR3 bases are TGTGCCAGCAGCGTAGGGACCGGGACAGGGGGCCAGGGCTACACCTTC.